Listed below are T cell receptor beta chains from one sample, sequenced in a study of human T cells and chemical hapten exposure. TCRdb re-called the RACE reads with MiXCR, one entry per CDR3 protein. The sample has around 330,000 distinct CDR3 sequences; around 5.5% are singletons. Source: whole blood, taken in connection with sensitization to the hapten diphenylcyclopropenone (DPC). The source is a woman aged 18-30 years with alopecia areata. Some clones in this sample may be carry-over from other donors' samples. The CDR3 runs from the conserved cysteine through the conserved F or W. A D gene is named only where the DNA matches it firmly. Only part of the rows carry a size: once, few, many, or a class if the clone is expanded.

many,TRBD2,TRBV12-3/TRBV12-4,TRBJ2-3,CASSLLSTSGLNTQYF,TGTGCCAGCAGTTTATTAAGCACTAGCGGGCTGAATACGCAGTATTTT
many,TRBD1,TRBV3-1,TRBJ2-3,CASSPRDRSSTDTQYF,TGTGCCAGCAGCCCCCGGGACAGATCATCCACAGATACGCAGTATTTT
many,-,TRBV9,TRBJ1-4,CASSVSGGRREKLFF,TGTGCCAGCAGCGTAAGCGGGGGTAGAAGGGAAAAACTGTTTTTT
-,-,TRBV20-1,TRBJ2-1,CSARGTGTLYNEQFF,TGCAGTGCTAGAGGAACCGGGACTCTATACAATGAGCAGTTCTTC
-,-,TRBV4-3,TRBJ1-1,CASSQVNRDTEAFF,TGCGCCAGCAGCCAAGTTAATAGGGACACTGAAGCTTTCTTT
-,-,TRBV27,TRBJ1-6,CASSWAVNSPLHF,TGTGCCAGCAGTTGGGCAGTCAATTCACCCCTCCACTTT
many,TRBD1,TRBV20-1,TRBJ2-7,CSASRQGEYEQYF,TGCAGTGCTAGCAGACAGGGGGAATACGAGCAGTACTTC
many,-,TRBV28,TRBJ2-7,CASSFVGHSQYEQYF,TGTGCCAGCAGTTTCGTAGGACACAGTCAGTACGAGCAGTACTTC
many,-,TRBV6-2/TRBV6-3,TRBJ1-1,CASSYLLMNTEAFF,TGTGCCAGCAGTTATCTCCTCATGAACACTGAAGCTTTCTTT
many,-,TRBV20-1,TRBJ1-1,CSARDVKGDTEAFF,TGCAGTGCTAGAGATGTCAAAGGGGATACTGAAGCTTTCTTT
-,TRBD1,TRBV9,TRBJ1-1,CASSVSSTGGDTEAFF,TGTGCCAGCAGCGTAAGCTCGACAGGGGGGGATACTGAAGCTTTCTTT
many,TRBD1,TRBV20-1,TRBJ1-5,CSARDRGVGTVSNQPQHF,TGCAGTGCTAGAGATCGAGGTGTGGGGACAGTCAGCAATCAGCCCCAGCATTTT
few,-,TRBV6-2/TRBV6-3,TRBJ1-5,CASSLRTLKGNQPQHF,TGTGCCAGCAGTTTACGGACCCTAAAGGGGAATCAGCCCCAGCATTTT
many,-,TRBV28,TRBJ1-1,CASSPLRVTEAFF,TGTGCCAGCAGTCCCCTGCGGGTCACTGAAGCTTTCTTT
many,TRBD2,TRBV3-1,TRBJ2-1,CASSHHSGGARNEQFF,TGTGCCAGCAGCCACCATAGCGGGGGCGCCCGAAATGAGCAGTTCTTC
many,-,TRBV2,TRBJ2-4,CASSARDIPLYSLSAKNIQYF,TGTGCCAGCAGTGCCCGGGACATACCCCTCTATTCCTTGTCTGCCAAAAACATTCAGTACTTC